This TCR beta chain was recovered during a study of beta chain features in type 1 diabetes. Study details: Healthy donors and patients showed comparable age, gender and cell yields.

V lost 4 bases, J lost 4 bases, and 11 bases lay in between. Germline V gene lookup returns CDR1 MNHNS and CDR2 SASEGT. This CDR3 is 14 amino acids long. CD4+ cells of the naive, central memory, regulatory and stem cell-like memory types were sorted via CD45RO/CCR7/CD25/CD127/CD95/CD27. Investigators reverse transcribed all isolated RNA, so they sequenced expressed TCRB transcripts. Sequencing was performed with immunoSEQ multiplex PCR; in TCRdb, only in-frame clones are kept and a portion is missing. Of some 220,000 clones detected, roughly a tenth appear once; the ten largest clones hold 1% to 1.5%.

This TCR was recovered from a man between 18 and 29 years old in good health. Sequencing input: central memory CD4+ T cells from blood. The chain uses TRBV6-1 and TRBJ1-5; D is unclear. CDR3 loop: CASSARGGNQPQHF. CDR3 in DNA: TGTGCCAGCAGTGCCCGGGGTGGGAATCAGCCCCAGCATTTT.